A single sample is the source of the 27 T cell receptor beta chains below, sequenced in a study of PD-1 blockade in classical Hodgkin lymphoma. The repertoire was sequenced with immunoSEQ multiplex PCR; TCRdb's copy has only in-frame clones and lacks some. The sample holds 7,000 or so clones, just under 80% seen once. With no exception, relapse followed autologous stem cell transplantation in all patients, and brentuximab vedotin exposure varied. The authors purified CD4+ T cells from thawed PBMCs by magnetic negative selection. The sample in question was CD4+ T cells from blood, obtained at baseline. Receptors were obtained from a human donor with classical Hodgkin lymphoma.

The V gene is TRBV18, the J gene TRBJ2-4; maybe TRBD2 (6 bases). Trimming cost V 3 bases and J 4 bases, with 10 bases left between them. The CDR3 covers 14 residues. Per germline, CDR1 KGHSH and CDR2 LQKENI. CDR3 in amino acids: CASSPSSGKNIQYF. For the CDR3, the DNA is TGTGCCAGCTCACCTTCCAGCGGGAAAAACATTCAGTACTTC.

Only one count was recorded for this clone. The V call is TRBV19, the J call TRBJ2-1; D ambiguous. V was shortened by 6 bases and J by 9 bases, with 9 bases between the two germline ends. Germline V gene lookup returns CDR1 LNHDA and CDR2 SQIVND (reference sequence). The CDR3 extends over 11 amino acids. As DNA, the CDR3 is TGTGCCAGTAGGGTGGGTAGTGAGCAGTTCTTC. Protein sequence: CASRVGSEQFF.

This clone was observed a handful of times. The genes are TRBV18 and TRBJ2-7; unclear D gene. Germline V lookup: CDR1 KGHSH, CDR2 LQKENI. V lost 0 bases and J 2 bases, leaving 8 bases between the germline ends. This CDR3 spans 14 amino acids. Written as DNA, the CDR3 is TGTGCCAGCTCACCACCGGGGAAACCCTACGAGCAGTACTTC. It translates to CASSPPGKPYEQYF.

The chain joins TRBV6-1 to TRBJ2-2; D possibly uses TRBD1 or TRBD2 (6 bases each). Trimming stripped 4 bases from V and 6 bases from J, with 18 bases between. Germline assignment: CDR1 MNHNS and CDR2 SASEGT. This CDR3 contains 16 residues. The CDR3 reads CASSGPSERGAGELFF. In nucleotides, the CDR3 is TGTGCCAGCAGTGGCCCTTCCGAGAGGGGGGCCGGGGAGCTGTTTTTT.

This clone was picked up a small number of times. This sequence joins TRBV9 and TRBJ1-1; possible D gene TRBD1, 6 bases. The CDR3 is 15 amino acids. CDR1 and CDR2 from the germline V gene are SGDLS and YYNGEE. V was clipped by 3 bases and J by 0 bases, with 12 bases between them. CDR3 bases: TGTGCCAGCAGCGCACAGGGAATAATGAACACTGAAGCTTTCTTT. Its protein is CASSAQGIMNTEAFF.

V usage is TRBV5-1 and J usage is TRBJ2-1, with 11 bases aligning to TRBD2. Germline V gene lookup returns CDR1 SGHRS and CDR2 YFSETQ. The J segment lost 14 bases and the V segment lost 0 bases, leaving 7 bases of the junction unmatched. This CDR3 comprises 14 residues. The DNA for the CDR3 is TGCGCCAGCAGCTTGGATGTTAGCGGGAGGGCCGAGTTCTTC. This translates into CASSLDVSGRAEFF.

The chain employs TRBV7-8 and TRBJ2-1, with 9 bases lining up with TRBD2. The CDR3 runs to 15 residues. From germline, CDR1 is SGHVS and CDR2 FQNEAQ. Trimming took 5 bases from V and 9 from J; bases not matched to a gene: 11. CDR3 sequence: CASSPPGTSLGEQFF. DNA of the CDR3: TGTGCCAGCAGCCCCCCCGGGACTAGCTTAGGTGAGCAGTTCTTC.

This clone turned up a few times. The chain recombines TRBV18 with TRBJ2-2, with D unclear. CDR1 and CDR2 (germline): KGHSH, LQKENI. The CDR3 is 12 residues long. The V end lost 2 bases, the J end lost 4 bases, and 2 bases lay between the germline ends. DNA for the CDR3: TGTGCCAGCTCACCAGGCACCGGGGAGCTGTTTTTT. Translation: CASSPGTGELFF.

This sequence joins TRBV10-3 and TRBJ2-7; D is unresolved. Germline-derived CDR1 and CDR2 are ENHRY and SYGVKD. The CDR3 consists of 14 residues. The V and J ends lost 3 bases and 3 bases respectively, with 12 bases between them. The chain's CDR3 is CAISDSTGGYEQYF. The CDR3 nucleotides are TGTGCCATCAGTGATTCTACCGGTGGCTACGAGCAGTACTTC.

The CDR3 DNA reads TGTGCCGCCTCCCGGACAGAGCTCTACGAGCAGTACTTC. Its translation: CAASRTELYEQYF. This chain uses TRBV18 with TRBJ2-5, with D tentatively TRBD1 (6 bases). The DNA end lines up better with TRBJ2-7; the J call may be wrong. Germline assignment: CDR1 KGHSH and CDR2 LQKENI. The CDR3 contains 13 residues.

This chain uses TRBV11-3 with TRBJ2-1; 12 bases agree with TRBD1. The CDR3 consists of 16 residues. V was clipped by 2 bases and J by 9 bases; unmatched bases: 8. Per germline, CDR1 SGHNT and CDR2 YENEEA. This chain's CDR3 is CASSLMGQGAVGEQFF. CDR3 DNA: TGTGCCAGCAGCTTAATGGGACAGGGGGCGGTAGGTGAGCAGTTCTTC.

The chain has TRBV6-5 and TRBJ2-2; no firm D call. This CDR3 spans 13 amino acids. Germline V CDR1 and CDR2: MNHEY, SVGAGI. Trimming shortened V by 6 bases and J by 8 bases, and 13 bases separated the two germline ends. CDR3: CASSQTPLGELFF. CDR3 nucleotide sequence: TGTGCCAGCAGCCAGACCCCTTTGGGGGAGCTGTTTTTT.

The rearrangement links TRBV6-1 to TRBJ2-7; 12 positions agree with TRBD1. The CDR3 loop spans 14 amino acids. J gave up 7 bases and V 5 bases, and 6 bases lay outside the gene matches. Per the germline V gene, CDR1 is MNHNS and CDR2 is SASEGT. The CDR3 DNA reads as TGTGCCAGCAGTCCCCGGGACAGGGGGCTTGAGCAGTACTTC. Translated, it gives CASSPRDRGLEQYF.

The V call is TRBV2, the J call TRBJ2-6; D unclear. CDR3 length equals 14 residues. V was clipped by 4 bases and J by 4 bases, with 8 bases between them. CDR1 SNHLY and CDR2 FYNNEI come from the germline V gene. The CDR3: CASSGGSGANVLTF. As DNA, the CDR3 is TGTGCCAGCAGTGGAGGATCCGGGGCCAACGTCCTGACTTTC.

This clone was counted only a few times. V usage is TRBV19 and J usage is TRBJ2-1; 7 bases match TRBD2. CDR1 and CDR2 (germline): LNHDA, SQIVND (reference sequence). CDR3 length: 13 residues. The junction had 0 bases not matched to a gene; V was cut back by 6 bases and J by 1 base. CDR3 in amino acids: CASRAGSYNEQFF. The CDR3 DNA follows: TGTGCCAGTAGAGCGGGGTCCTACAATGAGCAGTTCTTC.

The chain has TRBV7-2 and TRBJ2-1; D remains ambiguous. The CDR3 totals 18 residues. Germline CDR1 and CDR2: SGHTA and FQGNSA. V lost 4 bases, J lost 7 bases, and 26 bases lay in between. The CDR3 spells CASSSPLFRRDLGNEQFF. For the CDR3, the DNA is TGTGCCAGCAGCTCTCCCCTTTTCCGGAGAGACTTAGGGAATGAGCAGTTCTTC.

The genes are TRBV18 and TRBJ2-7; perhaps D is TRBD1 or TRBD2 (5 bases each). This CDR3 is 15 amino acids long. Germline CDR1 is KGHSH and CDR2 is LQKENI. V lost 3 bases and J lost 0, with 12 bases in between. The CDR3 nucleotides read TGTGCCAGCTCACCTAGGGGACGGAGCTCCTACGAGCAGTACTTC. It is translated as CASSPRGRSSYEQYF.

This clone came up once. The V gene is TRBV2, the J gene TRBJ2-3, with 8 bases aligning to TRBD1. The trim removed 6 bases at V and 2 bases at J, leaving 4 bases unmatched. This CDR3 region has 14 residues. From germline, CDR1 is SNHLY and CDR2 FYNNEI. The CDR3 is CASRTDRVTDTQYF. The CDR3 DNA follows: TGTGCCAGCAGGACGGACAGGGTCACAGATACGCAGTATTTT.

V and J are TRBV5-6 and TRBJ2-7; no firm D call. Trimming pared 0 bases from V and 4 bases from J, leaving 5 bases between. Germline assignment: CDR1 SGHDT and CDR2 YYEEEE. The CDR3 is 12 amino acids. For the CDR3, the DNA is TGTGCCAGCAGCTTGGCACAGTACGAGCAGTACTTC. Its protein product is CASSLAQYEQYF.

The chain recombines TRBV7-9 with TRBJ2-6, with TRBD1 as a possible D gene (6 bases). The CDR3 is 15 amino acids. From germline, CDR1 is SEHNR and CDR2 FQNEAQ (reference sequence). Trimming removed 4 bases at V and 1 base at J, with 8 bases between. The CDR3: CASSSRGSGANVLTF. The CDR3 nucleotides read TGTGCCAGCAGCTCCAGGGGATCTGGGGCCAACGTCCTGACTTTC.

The genes are TRBV29-1 and TRBJ2-1; 9 positions match TRBD1. This CDR3 contains 13 residues. Germline trimming cut 6 bases from V and 5 bases from J; bases unmatched to any gene: 5. The V gene's germline CDR1 is SQVTM and CDR2 ANQGSEA. CDR3 in amino acids: CSVPGQGNNEQFF. CDR3 in DNA: TGCAGCGTGCCGGGACAGGGAAACAATGAGCAGTTCTTC.

This chain joins TRBV7-8 and TRBJ2-2; a weak D match, TRBD1 (5 bases). V was cut by 3 bases and J by 1 base, with 9 bases left in between. Germline CDR1 SGHVS, CDR2 FQNEAQ. This CDR3 has 15 amino acids. CDR3 DNA: TGTGCCAGCAGCTTGGGGCAGGGGAACACCGGGGAGCTGTTTTTT. This codes for CASSLGQGNTGELFF. The full variable domain, its missing parts supplied by reference TRBV7-8 and TRBJ2-2, is GAGVSQSPRYKVAKRGQDVALRCDPISGHVSLFWYQQALGQGPEFLTYFQNEAQLDKSGLPSDRFFAERPEGSVSTLKIQRTQQEDSAVYLCASSLGQGNTGELFFGEGSRLTVL.

This clone occurred a few times. The gene calls are TRBV19 and TRBJ1-5; D is unresolved. The CDR3 runs 13 residues. Trimming cost V 3 bases and J 7 bases, with 10 bases left between them. Germline V gene lookup returns CDR1 LNHDA and CDR2 SQIVND (reference sequence). The CDR3 is CASSILGIQPQHF. The CDR3 DNA reads TGTGCCAGTAGTATCTTGGGAATACAGCCCCAGCATTTT.

The chain uses TRBV6-1 and TRBJ1-5, with TRBD1 matching over 12 bases. The V and J ends lost 3 bases and 7 bases, in that order; junction bases with no gene match: 7. The V gene's germline CDR1 is MNHNS and CDR2 SASEGT. There are 16 residues in the CDR3. In DNA, the CDR3 is TGTGCCAGCAGTGACCCGGGACAGGGGGCGAAGCAGCCCCAGCATTTT. Protein product: CASSDPGQGAKQPQHF.

This chain uses TRBV5-1 with TRBJ2-7; D possibly uses TRBD1 or TRBD2 (7 bases each). Trimming stripped 0 bases from V and 3 bases from J, with 13 bases between. The CDR3 is 15 amino acids. The germline CDR1 and CDR2 sequences are SGHRS and YFSETQ. CDR3 bases: TGCGCCAGCAGCTTGGATGGGAGGGGGCTCTACGAGCAGTACTTC. It encodes CASSLDGRGLYEQYF.

V is TRBV5-1 and J is TRBJ2-2; D gene ambiguous. This CDR3 is 14 amino acids long. V lost 6 bases and J 6 bases, leaving 15 bases between the germline ends. Germline CDR1 reads SGHRS; CDR2 reads YFSETQ. DNA of the CDR3: TGCGCCAGCAAGTTATTAGAGCTGGCCGGGGAGCTGTTTTTT. This gives the protein CASKLLELAGELFF.

The sample holds one count of this clone. This sequence joins TRBV9 and TRBJ2-1; TRBD1 matches 11 bases. This CDR3 region has 17 residues. CDR1 is SGDLS, CDR2 YYNGEE, per germline. Unmatched junction bases numbered 5, after V lost 0 bases and J lost 3 bases. The CDR3 loop reads CASSVARGTGGYNEQFF. The CDR3 DNA reads TGTGCCAGCAGCGTAGCGAGGGGGACAGGGGGCTACAATGAGCAGTTCTTC.